This entry describes one TCR beta chain. Its specificity is unknown. This entry comes from a study of memory B cells and T cells in multiple sclerosis. Study-wide results and limits: Shared clonotype counts depended on differing compartment clone-set sizes and were normalized.

After stimulus-free culture, autoproliferating CFSE-dim and non-proliferating CFSE-high T cells were sequenced separately. Roughly 5x10^7 CFSE-labeled PBMCs were cultured 7 days unstimulated, then replicate wells were pooled. PBMCs were labeled with roughly 0.49 uM CFSE and cultured without exogenous stimuli. The repertoire was sequenced with immunoSEQ multiplex PCR; TCRdb's copy has only in-frame clones and lacks some. This sample has roughly 12,000 clones, with approximately 84% found just once. Trimming took off 10 bases at V and 1 base at J, with 22 bases between the two ends. Germline CDR1 is LNHDA and CDR2 is SQIVND (reference sequence). This CDR3 region has 16 residues.

Input material: PBMCs from blood kept in culture. This clonotype was obtained from a human donor with multiple sclerosis. This chain links TRBV19 with TRBJ1-1; TRBD1 is a possible D gene (5 bases). The CDR3 loop is CATYGTGAWANTEAFF. CDR3 DNA: TGTGCCACCTACGGGACGGGTGCTTGGGCGAACACTGAAGCTTTCTTT. The variable domain in full, completed from reference TRBV19 and TRBJ1-1, reads DGGITQSPKYLFRKEGQNVTLSCEQNLNHDAMYWYRQDPGQGLRLIYYSQIVNDFQKGDIAEGYSVSREKKESFPLTVTSAQKNPTAFYLCATYGTGAWANTEAFFGQGTRLTVV.